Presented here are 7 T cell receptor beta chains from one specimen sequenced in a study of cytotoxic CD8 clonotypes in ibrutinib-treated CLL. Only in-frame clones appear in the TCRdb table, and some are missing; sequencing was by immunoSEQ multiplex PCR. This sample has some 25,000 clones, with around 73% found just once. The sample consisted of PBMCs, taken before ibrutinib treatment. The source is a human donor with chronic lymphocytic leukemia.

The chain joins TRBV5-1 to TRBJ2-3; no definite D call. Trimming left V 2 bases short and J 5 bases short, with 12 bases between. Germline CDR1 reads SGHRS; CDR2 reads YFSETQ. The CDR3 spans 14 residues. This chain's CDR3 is CASSLTGLGDTQYF. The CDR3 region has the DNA TGCGCCAGCAGCTTAACCGGCTTAGGAGATACGCAGTATTTT.

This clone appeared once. The CDR3 here is CASSLEGGVPYEQYF. The CDR3 bases are TGTGCCAGCAGCTTAGAAGGAGGGGTACCCTACGAGCAGTACTTC. This chain joins TRBV7-3 and TRBJ2-7; TRBD2 is a possible D gene (6 bases). Germline V gives CDR1 SGHTA, CDR2 FQGTGA. Trimming removed 2 bases at V and 2 bases at J, with 13 bases between. The CDR3 totals 15 residues.

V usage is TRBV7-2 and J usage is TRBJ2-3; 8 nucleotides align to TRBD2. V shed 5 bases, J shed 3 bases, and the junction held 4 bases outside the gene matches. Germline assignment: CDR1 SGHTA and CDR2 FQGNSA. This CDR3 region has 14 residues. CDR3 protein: CASSEGLETDTQYF. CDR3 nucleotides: TGTGCCAGCAGCGAGGGACTAGAGACAGATACGCAGTATTTT.

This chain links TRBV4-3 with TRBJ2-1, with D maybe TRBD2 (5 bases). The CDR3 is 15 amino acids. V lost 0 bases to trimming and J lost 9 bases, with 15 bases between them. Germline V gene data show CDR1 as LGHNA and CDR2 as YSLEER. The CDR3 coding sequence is TGCGCCAGCAGCCAAGATCGCCTCTTTGGGAGTGAGCAGTTCTTC. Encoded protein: CASSQDRLFGSEQFF.

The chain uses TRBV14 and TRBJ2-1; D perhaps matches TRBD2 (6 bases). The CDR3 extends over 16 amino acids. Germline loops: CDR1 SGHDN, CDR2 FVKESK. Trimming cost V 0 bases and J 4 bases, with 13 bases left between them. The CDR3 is CASSQDKGLKYNEQFF. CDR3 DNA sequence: TGTGCCAGCAGCCAAGATAAGGGACTTAAATACAATGAGCAGTTCTTC.

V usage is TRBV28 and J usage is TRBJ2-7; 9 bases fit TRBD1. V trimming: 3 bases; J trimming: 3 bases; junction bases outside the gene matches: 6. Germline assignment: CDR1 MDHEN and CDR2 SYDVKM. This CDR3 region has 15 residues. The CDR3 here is CASSLLDRGGYEQYF. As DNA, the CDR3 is TGTGCCAGCAGTTTGTTGGACAGGGGTGGCTACGAGCAGTACTTC.

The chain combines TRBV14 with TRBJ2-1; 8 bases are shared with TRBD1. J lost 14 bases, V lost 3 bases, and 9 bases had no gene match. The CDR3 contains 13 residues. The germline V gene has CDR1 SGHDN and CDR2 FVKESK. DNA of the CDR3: TGTGCCAGCAGCCAGGACAGGGCAGGGGAGAAGTTCTTC. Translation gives CASSQDRAGEKFF.